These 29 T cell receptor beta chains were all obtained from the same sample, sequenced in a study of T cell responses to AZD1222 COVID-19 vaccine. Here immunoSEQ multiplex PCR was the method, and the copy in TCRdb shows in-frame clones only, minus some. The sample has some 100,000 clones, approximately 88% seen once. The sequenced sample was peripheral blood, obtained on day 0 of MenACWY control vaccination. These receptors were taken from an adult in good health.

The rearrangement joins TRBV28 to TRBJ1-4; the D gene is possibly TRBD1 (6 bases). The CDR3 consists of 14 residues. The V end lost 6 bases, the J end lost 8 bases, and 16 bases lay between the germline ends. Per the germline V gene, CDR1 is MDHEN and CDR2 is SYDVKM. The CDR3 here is CASSSGLDREKLFF. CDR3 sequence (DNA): TGTGCCAGCAGCTCGGGACTGGACAGAGAAAAACTGTTTTTT.

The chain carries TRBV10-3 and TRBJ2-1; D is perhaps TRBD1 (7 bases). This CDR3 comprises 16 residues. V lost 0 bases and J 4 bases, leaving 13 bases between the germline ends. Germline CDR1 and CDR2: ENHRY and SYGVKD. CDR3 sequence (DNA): TGTGCCATCAGTGAGTCGGGGGGACAGATATACAATGAGCAGTTCTTC. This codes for CAISESGGQIYNEQFF.

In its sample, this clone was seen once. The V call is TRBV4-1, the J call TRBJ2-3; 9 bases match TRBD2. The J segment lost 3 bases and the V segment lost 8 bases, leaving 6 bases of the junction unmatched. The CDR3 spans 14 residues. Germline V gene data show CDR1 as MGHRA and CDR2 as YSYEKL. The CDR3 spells CASRLADGTDTQYF. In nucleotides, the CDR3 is TGCGCCAGCCGACTAGCGGACGGAACAGATACGCAGTATTTT.

The CDR3: CSVALGATDTQYF. CDR3 bases: TGCAGCGTCGCCTTGGGGGCCACAGATACGCAGTATTTT. The chain links TRBV29-1 to TRBJ2-3; D possibly corresponds to TRBD1 (6 bases). Germline V gene lookup returns CDR1 SQVTM and CDR2 ANQGSEA. CDR3 length: 13 residues. The ends were cut back, 6 bases at V and 2 bases at J, with 12 bases in the middle.

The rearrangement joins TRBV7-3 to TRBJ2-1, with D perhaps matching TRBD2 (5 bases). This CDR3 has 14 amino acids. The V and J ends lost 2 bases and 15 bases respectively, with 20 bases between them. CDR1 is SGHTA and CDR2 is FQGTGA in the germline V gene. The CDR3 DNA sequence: TGTGCCAGCAGCTTAGAGGGCCAGGTACTTAGGCCGTTCTTC. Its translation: CASSLEGQVLRPFF.

CDR3 sequence: CATSSPMAGSSYEQYF. CDR3 bases: TGTGCCACCAGCAGCCCTATGGCGGGCAGCTCCTACGAGCAGTACTTC. The chain has TRBV15 and TRBJ2-7; D is possibly TRBD2 (5 bases). CDR1 and CDR2 from the germline V gene are LNHNV and YYDKDF (reference sequence). Trimming left V 3 bases short and J 0 bases short, with 15 bases between. The CDR3 sequence is 16 residues long.

The CDR3 is CASSPRTSGRLNEQFF. The CDR3, as DNA: TGTGCCAGCAGCCCCCGGACTAGCGGGAGGTTGAATGAGCAGTTCTTC. The V gene is TRBV3-1 (or the pseudogene TRBV3-2), the J gene TRBJ2-1, with 14 bases aligning to TRBD2. Germline values: CDR1 LGHDT, CDR2 YNNKEL (reference sequence). The CDR3 extends over 16 amino acids. The J segment lost 7 bases and the V segment lost 4 bases, leaving 6 bases of the junction unmatched.

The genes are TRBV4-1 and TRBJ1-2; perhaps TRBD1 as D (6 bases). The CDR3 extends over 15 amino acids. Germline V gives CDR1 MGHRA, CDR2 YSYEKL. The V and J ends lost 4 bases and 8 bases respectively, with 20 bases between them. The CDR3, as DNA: TGCGCCAGCAGCCCTCCCCTGCGGGGGGCGGGGGGCTACACCTTC. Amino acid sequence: CASSPPLRGAGGYTF.

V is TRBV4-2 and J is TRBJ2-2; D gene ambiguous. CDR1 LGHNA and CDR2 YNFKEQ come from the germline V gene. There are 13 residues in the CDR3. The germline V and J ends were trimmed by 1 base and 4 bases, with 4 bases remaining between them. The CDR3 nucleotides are TGTGCCAGCAGCCAAGTAACCACCGGGGAGCTGTTTTTT. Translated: CASSQVTTGELFF.

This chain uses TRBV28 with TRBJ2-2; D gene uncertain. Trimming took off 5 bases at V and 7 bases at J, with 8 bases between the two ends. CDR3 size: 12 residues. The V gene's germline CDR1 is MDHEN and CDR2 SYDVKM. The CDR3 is CASSPPLGELFF. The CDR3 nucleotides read TGTGCCAGCAGTCCCCCACTCGGGGAGCTGTTTTTT.

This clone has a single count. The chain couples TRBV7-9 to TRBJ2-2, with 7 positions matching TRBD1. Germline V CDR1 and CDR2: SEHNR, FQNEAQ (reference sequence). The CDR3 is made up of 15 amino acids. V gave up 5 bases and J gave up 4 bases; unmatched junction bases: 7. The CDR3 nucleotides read TGTGCCAGCAGCCCCTGGACAGGTGGCACCGGGGAGCTGTTTTTT. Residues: CASSPWTGGTGELFF.

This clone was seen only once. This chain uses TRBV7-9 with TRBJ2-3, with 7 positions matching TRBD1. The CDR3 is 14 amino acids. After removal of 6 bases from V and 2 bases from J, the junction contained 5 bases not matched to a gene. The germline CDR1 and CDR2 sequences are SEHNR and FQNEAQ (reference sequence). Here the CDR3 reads CASRGTVSTDTQYF. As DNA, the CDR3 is TGTGCCAGCAGGGGGACAGTCTCCACAGATACGCAGTATTTT.

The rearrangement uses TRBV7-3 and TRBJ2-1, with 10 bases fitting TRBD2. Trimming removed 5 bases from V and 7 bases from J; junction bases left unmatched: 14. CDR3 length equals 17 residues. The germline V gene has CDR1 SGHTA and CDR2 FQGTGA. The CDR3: CASSPQGVAGGRNEQFF. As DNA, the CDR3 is TGTGCCAGCAGCCCCCAGGGGGTAGCGGGGGGTCGAAATGAGCAGTTCTTC.

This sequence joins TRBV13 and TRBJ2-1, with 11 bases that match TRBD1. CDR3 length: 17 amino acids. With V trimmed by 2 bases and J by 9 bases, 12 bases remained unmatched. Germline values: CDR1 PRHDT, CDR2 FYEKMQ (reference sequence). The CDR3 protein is CASSLRPGPGQGGEQFF. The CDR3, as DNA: TGTGCCAGCAGCTTACGGCCAGGGCCGGGACAGGGGGGTGAGCAGTTCTTC.

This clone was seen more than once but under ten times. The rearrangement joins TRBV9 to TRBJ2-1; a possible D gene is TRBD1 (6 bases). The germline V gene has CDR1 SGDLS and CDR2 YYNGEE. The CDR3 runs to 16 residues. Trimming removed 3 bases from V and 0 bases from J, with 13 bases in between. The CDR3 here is CASSESTGSSYNEQFF. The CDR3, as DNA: TGTGCCAGCAGCGAGTCAACAGGGAGCTCCTACAATGAGCAGTTCTTC.

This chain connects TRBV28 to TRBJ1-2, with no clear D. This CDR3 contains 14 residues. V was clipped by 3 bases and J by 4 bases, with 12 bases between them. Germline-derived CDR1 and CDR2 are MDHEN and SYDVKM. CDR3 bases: TGTGCCAGCAGTTTCAGGAGGCTAACCTATGGCTACACCTTC. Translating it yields CASSFRRLTYGYTF.

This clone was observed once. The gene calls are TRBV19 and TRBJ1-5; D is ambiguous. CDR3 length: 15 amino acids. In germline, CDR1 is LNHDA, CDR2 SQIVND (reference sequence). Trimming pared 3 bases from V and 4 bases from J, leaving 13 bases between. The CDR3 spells CASSIPGRENQPQHF. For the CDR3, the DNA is TGTGCCAGTAGTATCCCTGGAAGGGAAAATCAGCCCCAGCATTTT. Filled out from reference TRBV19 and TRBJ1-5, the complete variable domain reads DGGITQSPKYLFRKEGQNVTLSCEQNLNHDAMYWYRQDPGQGLRLIYYSQIVNDFQKGDIAEGYSVSREKKESFPLTVTSAQKNPTAFYLCASSIPGRENQPQHFGDGTRLSIL.

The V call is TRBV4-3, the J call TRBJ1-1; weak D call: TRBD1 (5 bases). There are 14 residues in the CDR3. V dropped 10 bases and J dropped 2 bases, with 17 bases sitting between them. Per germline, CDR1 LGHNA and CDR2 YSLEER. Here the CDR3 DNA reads TGCGCCACCCCCCAACTGGGGGGAAACACTGAAGCTTTCTTT. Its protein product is CATPQLGGNTEAFF.

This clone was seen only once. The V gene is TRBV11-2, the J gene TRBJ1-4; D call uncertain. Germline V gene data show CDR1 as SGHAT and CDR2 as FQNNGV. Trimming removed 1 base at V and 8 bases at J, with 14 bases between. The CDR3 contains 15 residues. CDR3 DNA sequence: TGTGCCAGCAGCTTAGGAGGACCCGGCCCAGAAAAACTGTTTTTT. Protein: CASSLGGPGPEKLFF.

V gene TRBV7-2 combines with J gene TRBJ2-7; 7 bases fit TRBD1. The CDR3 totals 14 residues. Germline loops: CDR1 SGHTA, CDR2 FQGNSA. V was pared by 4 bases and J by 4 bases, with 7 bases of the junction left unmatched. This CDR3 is CASSSQGRSYEQYF. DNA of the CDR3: TGTGCCAGCAGCTCACAGGGGCGATCATACGAGCAGTACTTC.

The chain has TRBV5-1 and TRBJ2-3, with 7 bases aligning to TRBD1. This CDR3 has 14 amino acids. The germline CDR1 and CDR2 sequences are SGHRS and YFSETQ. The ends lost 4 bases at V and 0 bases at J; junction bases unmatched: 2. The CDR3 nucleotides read TGCGCCAGCAGCCGGGACAGCAGCACAGATACGCAGTATTTT. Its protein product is CASSRDSSTDTQYF.

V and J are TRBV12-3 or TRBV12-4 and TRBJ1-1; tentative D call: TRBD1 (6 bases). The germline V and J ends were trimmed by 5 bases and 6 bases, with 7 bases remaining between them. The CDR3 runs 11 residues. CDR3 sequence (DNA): TGTGCCAGCAGTCACAGGGCTGAAGCTTTCTTT. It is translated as CASSHRAEAFF.

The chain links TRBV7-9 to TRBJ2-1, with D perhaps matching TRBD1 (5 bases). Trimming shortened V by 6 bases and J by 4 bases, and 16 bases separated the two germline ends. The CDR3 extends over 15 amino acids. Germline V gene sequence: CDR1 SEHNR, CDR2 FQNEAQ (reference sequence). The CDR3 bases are TGTGCCAGCAGTCAGACAGCCGACCGTTACAATGAGCAGTTCTTC. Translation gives CASSQTADRYNEQFF.

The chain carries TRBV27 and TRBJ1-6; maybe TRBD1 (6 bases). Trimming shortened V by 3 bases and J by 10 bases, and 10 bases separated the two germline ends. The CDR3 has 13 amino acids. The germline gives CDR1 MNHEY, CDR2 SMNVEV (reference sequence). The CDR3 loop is CASSFKGDSPLHF. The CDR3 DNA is TGTGCCAGCAGTTTTAAGGGGGACTCACCCCTCCACTTT.

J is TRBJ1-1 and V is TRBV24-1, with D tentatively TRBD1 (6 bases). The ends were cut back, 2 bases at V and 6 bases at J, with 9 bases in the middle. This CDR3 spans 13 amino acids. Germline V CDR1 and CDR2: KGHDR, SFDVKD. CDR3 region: CATSDWGAAEAFF. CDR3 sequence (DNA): TGTGCCACCAGTGATTGGGGGGCCGCTGAAGCTTTCTTT.

CDR3 DNA sequence: TGTGCCAGCAGCCAACGCCAGGGGAACACCGGGGAGCTGTTTTTT. It encodes CASSQRQGNTGELFF. The J gene is TRBJ2-2, the V gene TRBV3-1 (or the pseudogene TRBV3-2), with D tentatively TRBD1 (5 bases). The ends were cut back, 2 bases at V and 1 base at J, with 8 bases in the middle. Germline V lookup: CDR1 LGHDT, CDR2 YNNKEL (reference sequence). This CDR3 spans 15 amino acids.

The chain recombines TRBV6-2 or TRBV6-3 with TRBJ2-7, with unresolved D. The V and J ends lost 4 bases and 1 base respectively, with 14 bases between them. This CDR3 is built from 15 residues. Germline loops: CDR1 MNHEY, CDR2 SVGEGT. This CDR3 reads CASSSRPGPSYEQYF. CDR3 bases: TGTGCCAGCAGTTCTCGTCCAGGTCCTTCCTACGAGCAGTACTTC.

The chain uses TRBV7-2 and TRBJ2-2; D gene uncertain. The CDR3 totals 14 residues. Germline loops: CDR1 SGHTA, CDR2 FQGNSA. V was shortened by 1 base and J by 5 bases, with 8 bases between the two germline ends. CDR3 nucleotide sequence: TGTGCCAGCAGCTTAGGAGTTAGAACCGGGGAGCTGTTTTTT. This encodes CASSLGVRTGELFF. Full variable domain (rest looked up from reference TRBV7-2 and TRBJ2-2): GAGVSQSPSNKVTEKGKDVELRCDPISGHTALYWYRQSLGQGLEFLIYFQGNSAPDKSGLPSDRFSAERTGGSVSTLTIQRTQQEDSAVYLCASSLGVRTGELFFGEGSRLTVL.

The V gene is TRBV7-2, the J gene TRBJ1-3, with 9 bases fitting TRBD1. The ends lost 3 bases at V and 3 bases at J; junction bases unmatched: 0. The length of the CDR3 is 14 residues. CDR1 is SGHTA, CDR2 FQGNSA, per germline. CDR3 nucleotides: TGTGCCAGCAGCTTGGACAGGGGTGGAAACACCATATATTTT. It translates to CASSLDRGGNTIYF.